What follows is one T cell receptor beta chain and its context. The germline V gene encodes CDR1 LGHNA and CDR2 YSLEER. V was pared by 1 base and J by 4 bases, with 8 bases of the junction left unmatched. The CDR3 runs 17 residues. The entry originates in a study of T cell changes during pregnancy in multiple sclerosis. The protocol was immunoSEQ multiplex PCR, while the TCRdb copy is restricted to in-frame clones and leaves out a portion. This sample yields 75,000 to 80,000 clones, of which 93% are seen a single time; around 0.75% belongs to the top ten. The clonotype comes from a female donor in good health, enrolled as a control in a pregnancy study. The gene calls are TRBV4-3 and TRBJ2-1, with 9 bases that match TRBD2. Source: peripheral blood, taken in the second trimester of pregnancy. CDR3 residues: CASSQGIAGGLYNEQFF. The CDR3 bases are TGCGCCAGCAGCCAAGGCATCGCGGGGGGGTTATACAATGAGCAGTTCTTC.